The present T cell receptor (beta chain) was sequenced within a study of T cell responses to AZD1222 COVID-19 vaccine. The CDR3 has 15 residues. V trimming: 5 bases; J trimming: 5 bases; junction bases outside the gene matches: 13. Germline-derived CDR1 and CDR2 are GTSNPN and SVGIG (reference sequence). This table comes from immunoSEQ multiplex PCR, and its TCRdb copy is limited to in-frame clones, with some not included. The table includes roughly 100,000 clones, about 90% detected once. Material: peripheral blood, obtained on day 0 of AZD1222 vaccination. The chain employs TRBV30 and TRBJ2-5, with 8 bases matching TRBD2. This sequence originates from an adult in good health. The CDR3 sequence is CAWGGIAGTRETQYF. CDR3 DNA: TGTGCCTGGGGTGGTATAGCGGGAACTAGGGAGACCCAGTACTTC.